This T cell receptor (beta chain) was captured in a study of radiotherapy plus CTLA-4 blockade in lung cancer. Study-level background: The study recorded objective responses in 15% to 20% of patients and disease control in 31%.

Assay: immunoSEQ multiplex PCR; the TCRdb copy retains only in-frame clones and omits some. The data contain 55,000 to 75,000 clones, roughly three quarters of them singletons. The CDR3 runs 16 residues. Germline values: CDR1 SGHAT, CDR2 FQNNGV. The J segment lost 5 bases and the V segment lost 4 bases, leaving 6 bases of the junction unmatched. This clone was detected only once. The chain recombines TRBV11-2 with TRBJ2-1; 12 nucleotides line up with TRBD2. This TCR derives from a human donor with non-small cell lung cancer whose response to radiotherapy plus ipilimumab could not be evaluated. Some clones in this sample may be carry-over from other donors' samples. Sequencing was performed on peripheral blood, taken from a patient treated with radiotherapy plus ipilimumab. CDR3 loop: CASSSRRTSGDNEQFF. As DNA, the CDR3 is TGTGCCAGCAGCTCGAGGCGGACTAGCGGGGACAATGAGCAGTTCTTC.